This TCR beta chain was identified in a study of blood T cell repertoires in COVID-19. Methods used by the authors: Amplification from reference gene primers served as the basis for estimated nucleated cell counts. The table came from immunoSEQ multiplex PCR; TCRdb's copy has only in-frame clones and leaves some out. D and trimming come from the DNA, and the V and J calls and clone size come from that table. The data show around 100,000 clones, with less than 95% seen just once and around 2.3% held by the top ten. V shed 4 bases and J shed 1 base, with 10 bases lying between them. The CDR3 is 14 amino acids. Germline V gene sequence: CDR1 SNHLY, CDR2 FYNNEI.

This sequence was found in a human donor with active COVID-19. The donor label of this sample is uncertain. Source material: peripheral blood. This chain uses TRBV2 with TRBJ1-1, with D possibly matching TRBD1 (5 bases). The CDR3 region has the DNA TGTGCCAGCAGTGTTTTTCAGGGGAACACTGAAGCTTTCTTT. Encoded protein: CASSVFQGNTEAFF.